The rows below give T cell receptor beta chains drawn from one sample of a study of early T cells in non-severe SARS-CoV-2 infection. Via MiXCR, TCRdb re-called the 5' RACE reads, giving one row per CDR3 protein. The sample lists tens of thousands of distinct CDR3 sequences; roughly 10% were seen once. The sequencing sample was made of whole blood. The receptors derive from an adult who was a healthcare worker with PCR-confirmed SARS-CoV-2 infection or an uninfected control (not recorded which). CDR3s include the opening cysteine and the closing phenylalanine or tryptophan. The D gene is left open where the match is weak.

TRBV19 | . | CASSILLNTGELFF
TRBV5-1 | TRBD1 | CASGTGDRETSPLHF
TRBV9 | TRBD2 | CASSGIAGEGSDTQYF
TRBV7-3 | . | CASSSKFRETQYF
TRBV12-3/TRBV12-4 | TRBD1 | CASTRRPTGQGNTIYF
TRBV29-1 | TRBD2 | CSARGLAGYTGELFF
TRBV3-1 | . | CASSPSGSYEQYF
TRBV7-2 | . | CASSLVPGPSNQPQHF
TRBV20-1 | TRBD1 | CSALRTGPTGELFF
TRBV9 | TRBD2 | CASSVEASGKLTDTQYF
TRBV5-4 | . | CASSSLRGGKSPLHF
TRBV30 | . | CAWSEQLNQPQHF
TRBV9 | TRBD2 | CASSVSGSLQETQYF
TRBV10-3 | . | CAIRGENWSPGELFF